One and the same sample provided the 14 T cell receptor beta chains below, sequenced in a study of Ad26.COV2.S vaccination and SARS-CoV-2 variants (dated by TCRdb to 2020 to 2023). Receptors were amplified or captured by the immunoSEQ multiplex PCR assay. TCRdb's version of the immuneACCESS table is confined to in-frame rearrangements and falls short of the full clone set. An unresolved V gene accounts for under half of the shortfall where checked; the remainder is of unknown origin. The sample table contains fewer than 400,000 clones; only one count was recorded for around four fifths of them. Around 2% of the sample goes to the ten largest clones. What the treatment or condition label conveys for this sample: 15 to 20 received Ad26.COV2.S at low or high dose, single or two shots; roughly five received placebo; per-sample allocation not given. For vaccine and placebo recipients, repertoires were sequenced using samples collected on day 63 after the first injection.

This sample comprised peripheral blood, obtained in a trial of Ad26.COV2.S vaccine versus placebo. Receptor source: a person aged 18-60 years who received the Ad26.COV2.S COVID-19 vaccine or a placebo.

The chain combines TRBV5-1 with TRBJ1-1; 8 bases map to TRBD1. Germline values: CDR1 SGHRS, CDR2 YFSETQ. The CDR3 covers 15 residues. With V trimmed by 4 bases and J by 4 bases, 9 bases remained unmatched. CDR3 loop: CASSALDRESTEAFF. The CDR3 DNA follows: TGCGCCAGCAGCGCGCTGGACAGGGAGTCCACTGAAGCTTTCTTT.

The chain recombines TRBV7-2 with TRBJ2-1; 8 nucleotides match TRBD2. Germline lookup yields CDR1 SGHTA and CDR2 FQGNSA. This CDR3 has 15 amino acids. V lost 3 bases to trimming and J lost 4 bases; unmatched junction nucleotides: 5. The CDR3: CASSFVRGDYNEQFF. The CDR3 DNA reads as TGTGCCAGCAGCTTTGTGCGGGGGGATTACAATGAGCAGTTCTTC.

This sequence joins TRBV18 and TRBJ1-5, with D perhaps TRBD1 (5 bases). Trimming took 3 bases from V and 3 from J, leaving 9 bases between them. Germline CDR1 and CDR2: KGHSH and LQKENI. The CDR3 is 14 residues long. The DNA of the CDR3 is TGTGCCAGCTCACCGGGGCGCGACAATCAGCCCCAGCATTTT. The encoded protein is CASSPGRDNQPQHF.

This chain joins TRBV6-6 and TRBJ1-2, with 7 bases fitting TRBD1. Unmatched junction bases numbered 5, after V lost 0 bases and J lost 7 bases. Germline V lookup: CDR1 MNHNY, CDR2 SVGAGI (reference sequence). The CDR3 has 14 amino acids. The CDR3 sequence: CASSYSGQPLGYTF. The CDR3 DNA sequence: TGTGCCAGCAGTTACTCGGGACAGCCTCTTGGCTACACCTTC.

This chain connects TRBV27 to TRBJ2-1; TRBD2 matches at 8 bases. Per germline, CDR1 MNHEY and CDR2 SMNVEV (reference sequence). Trimming at V came to 6 bases and at J to 5 bases, leaving 12 bases not matched to a gene. The CDR3 loop spans 16 amino acids. CDR3 loop: CASSPGVSGTHNEQFF. DNA for the CDR3: TGTGCCAGCAGCCCCGGGGTTAGCGGGACCCACAATGAGCAGTTCTTC.

This chain connects TRBV2 to TRBJ2-6, with D maybe TRBD1 (5 bases). Trimming removed 4 bases at V and 0 bases at J, with 13 bases between. This CDR3 has 17 residues. The germline V gene encodes CDR1 SNHLY and CDR2 FYNNEI. The CDR3 DNA sequence: TGTGCCAGCAGTGGGGCCGGACACCCCTCTGGGGCCAACGTCCTGACTTTC. Its protein is CASSGAGHPSGANVLTF.

The chain uses TRBV7-3 and TRBJ2-5; possible D gene TRBD1, 6 bases. CDR3 length: 14 amino acids. Trimming cost V 5 bases and J 5 bases, with 15 bases left between them. Germline-derived CDR1 and CDR2 are SGHTA and FQGTGA. The chain's CDR3 is CASSPLGGVETQYF. The CDR3 DNA follows: TGTGCCAGCAGCCCCCTAGGGGGAGTTGAGACCCAGTACTTC.

CDR3 bases: TGTGCCAGCAGCAAAGGAGGCAGAGACAATGAGCAGTTCTTC. This sequence encodes CASSKGGRDNEQFF. This rearrangement joins TRBV21-1 to TRBJ2-1; TRBD2, the D gene given by the table, was not confirmed from the DNA. TRBV21-1 is annotated as a pseudogene. This CDR3 spans 14 amino acids.

The gene calls are TRBV11-3 and TRBJ1-1; D might be TRBD1 (5 bases). Germline CDR1 and CDR2: SGHNT and YENEEA. V was cut by 7 bases and J by 7 bases, with 13 bases left in between. The CDR3 is 12 residues long. CDR3 DNA sequence: TGTGCCAGCAAAGCGGGGGGGATTGAAGCTTTCTTT. Amino acids: CASKAGGIEAFF.

This chain uses TRBV2 with TRBJ2-1; 9 bases are a match to TRBD2. Germline V gene sequence: CDR1 SNHLY, CDR2 FYNNEI. After removal of 8 bases from V and 9 bases from J, the junction contained 11 bases not matched to a gene. The CDR3 runs to 14 residues. CDR3: CASEVAGGLGEQFF. The CDR3 nucleotides read TGTGCCAGCGAAGTGGCGGGGGGGCTGGGTGAGCAGTTCTTC.

This chain uses TRBV10-3 with TRBJ2-1; 13 nucleotides match TRBD2. Germline CDR1 ENHRY, CDR2 SYGVKD. The CDR3 is 16 residues long. The V segment lost 7 bases and the J segment 3 bases; nucleotides outside the gene matches: 6. CDR3 region: CAINRLAGGNYNEQFF. In DNA form, the CDR3 reads TGTGCCATCAATCGACTAGCGGGGGGTAACTACAATGAGCAGTTCTTC.

The CDR3 spells CSVSSGVNTGELFF. The DNA for the CDR3 is TGCAGCGTTTCTAGCGGGGTTAACACCGGGGAGCTGTTTTTT. This chain uses TRBV29-1 with TRBJ2-2; 9 bases are a match to TRBD2. V was pared by 5 bases and J by 2 bases, with 3 bases of the junction left unmatched. The CDR3 consists of 14 residues. Per the germline V gene, CDR1 is SQVTM and CDR2 is ANQGSEA.

The CDR3: CASSQDVARVTPGELFF. The DNA for the CDR3 is TGCGCCAGCAGCCAAGATGTGGCCAGGGTGACGCCCGGGGAGCTGTTTTTT. The chain couples TRBV4-1 to TRBJ2-2, with D tentatively TRBD1 (5 bases). The CDR3 is 17 amino acids. V was clipped by 0 bases and J by 6 bases, with 17 bases between them. Germline loops: CDR1 MGHRA, CDR2 YSYEKL.

The rearrangement uses TRBV6-5 and TRBJ2-3, with 9 positions matching TRBD2. The CDR3 is 14 residues long. Trimming took 7 bases from V and 2 from J; bases not matched to a gene: 4. The germline CDR1 and CDR2 sequences are MNHEY and SVGAGI. The CDR3 loop is CASIRGGDTDTQYF. For the CDR3, the DNA is TGTGCCAGCATTCGCGGGGGGGACACAGATACGCAGTATTTT.